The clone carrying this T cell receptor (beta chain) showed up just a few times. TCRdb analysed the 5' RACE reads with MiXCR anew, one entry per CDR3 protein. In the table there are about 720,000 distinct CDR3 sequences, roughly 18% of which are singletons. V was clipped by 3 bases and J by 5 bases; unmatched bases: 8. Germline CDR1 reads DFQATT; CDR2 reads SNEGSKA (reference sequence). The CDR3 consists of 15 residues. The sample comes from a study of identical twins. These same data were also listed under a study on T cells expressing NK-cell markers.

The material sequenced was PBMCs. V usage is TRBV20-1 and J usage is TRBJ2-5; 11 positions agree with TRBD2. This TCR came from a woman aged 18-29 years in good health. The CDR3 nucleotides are TGCAGTGCTAGCTTAGCGGGAGGGCCGTTGGAGACCCAGTACTTC. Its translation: CSASLAGGPLETQYF.